This T cell receptor (beta chain) was obtained from a study of spatial heterogeneity in lung cancer. General study results and limits: Ubiquitous expanded tumor TCRs were seen in blood more at resection than at follow-up.

The J segment lost 5 bases and the V segment lost 3 bases, leaving 5 bases of the junction unmatched. Germline lookup yields CDR1 SGHAT and CDR2 FQNNGV. The CDR3 sequence is 15 residues long. Time point of the sample: sample taken at primary tumor resection. TCRs were sequenced from unsorted whole RNA of tumor, nontumor lung or PBMC. The presence of a unique molecular identifier marked each TCR cDNA molecule. From the 5' RACE reads, TCRdb called clonotypes with MiXCR, one entry per CDR3 protein. The sample has about 48,000 distinct CDR3 sequences; approximately 5% are singletons. This clonotype was detected many times. Its specificity is unknown.

This TCR was sampled from a male donor with early-stage non-small cell lung cancer. The sample in question was PBMCs, obtained at surgery. This chain joins TRBV11-2 and TRBJ2-7; 12 bases agree with TRBD2. CDR3 residues: CASSFRLAGDDEQYF. For the CDR3, the DNA is TGTGCCAGCAGCTTCCGACTAGCGGGAGACGACGAGCAGTACTTC. Variable domain in full (rest from reference TRBV11-2 and TRBJ2-7): EAGVAQSPRYKIIEKRQSVAFWCNPISGHATLYWYQQILGQGPKLLIQFQNNGVVDDSQLPKDRFSAERLKGVDSTLKIQPAKLEDSAVYLCASSFRLAGDDEQYFGPGTRLTVT.